The clone carrying this T cell receptor (beta chain) has only one observation. Its antigen is as yet unknown. The primer mix had 60 Vbeta and 13 Jbeta primers. Clones were read by immunoSEQ multiplex PCR, and TCRdb kept only the in-frame ones, dropping some. The sample yields roughly 80,000 clones, less than 85% seen once. The CDR3 loop spans 15 amino acids. Trimming shortened V by 4 bases and J by 0 bases, and 12 bases separated the two germline ends. Germline V CDR1 and CDR2: SGHRS, YFSETQ. This entry belongs to a study of cytomegalovirus exposure and HLA in healthy donors. Whole-study findings and limits: For most TCR sequences rarity was the rule, although some public TCRs occurred in many donors. Based on reports, TCR beta sequences accurately predicted HLA-A and HLA-B alleles for most subjects.

The gene calls are TRBV5-1 and TRBJ2-3; D gene unclear. The clonotype comes from a woman aged 45-65 years in good health and CMV-seronegative. The sequencing sample was made of PBMCs. The CDR3 protein is CASSLRGSSTDTQYF. The CDR3 nucleotides are TGCGCCAGCAGCCTGAGAGGTTCTAGCACAGATACGCAGTATTTT.